This T cell receptor beta chain came from a study of T cell repertoires in cytomegalovirus infection. Study-level results: Cumulative public TCR beta family frequency identified CMV carriers with the relevant HLA.

One entry per CDR3 protein, called by TCRdb with MiXCR from the reads. The sample shows over 300,000 distinct CDR3 sequences, about 17% of them seen only once. The CDR3 totals 15 residues. The germline V gene encodes CDR1 SEHNR and CDR2 FQNEAQ (reference sequence). The ends lost 0 bases at V and 4 bases at J; junction bases unmatched: 4. This clonotype was seen only a few times. The antigen is unknown. This TCR came from a human donor in good health (CMV status not recorded). Some clones in this sample may be carry-over from other donors' samples. This chain links TRBV7-9 with TRBJ2-5, with TRBD1 matching 8 bases. Sequencing was carried out using PBMCs. CDR3 DNA: TGTGCCAGCAGCTTAGCAAGGACAGGGATAGAGACCCAGTACTTC. As protein: CASSLARTGIETQYF.